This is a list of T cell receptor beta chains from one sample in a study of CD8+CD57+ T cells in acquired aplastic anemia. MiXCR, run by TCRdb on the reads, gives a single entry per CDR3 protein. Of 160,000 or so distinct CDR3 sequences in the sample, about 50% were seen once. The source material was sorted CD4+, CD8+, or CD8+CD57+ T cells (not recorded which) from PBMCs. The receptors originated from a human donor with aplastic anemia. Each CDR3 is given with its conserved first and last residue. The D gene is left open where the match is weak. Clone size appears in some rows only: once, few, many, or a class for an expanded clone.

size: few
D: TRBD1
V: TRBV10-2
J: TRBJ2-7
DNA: TGCGCCAGCAGTGAGGAAGGGACAGGGGCATCCTACGAGCAGTACTTC
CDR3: CASSEEGTGASYEQYF

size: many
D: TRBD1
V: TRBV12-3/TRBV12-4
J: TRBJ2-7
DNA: TGTGCCAGCAGCTATGAAAACAGGGGACCCTACGAGCAGTACTTC
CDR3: CASSYENRGPYEQYF

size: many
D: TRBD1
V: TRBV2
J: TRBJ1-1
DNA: TGTGCCAGCAGTGATAGGGACAGGGTTAGAGCTTTCTTT
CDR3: CASSDRDRVRAFF

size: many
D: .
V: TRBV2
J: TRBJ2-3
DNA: TGTGCCAGCAGAATGGGCAGGGGAACAGATACGCAGTATTTT
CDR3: CASRMGRGTDTQYF

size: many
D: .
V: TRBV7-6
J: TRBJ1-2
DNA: TGTGCCAGCAGCTTAGCAGGCGGGGGCTATGGCTACACCTTC
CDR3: CASSLAGGGYGYTF

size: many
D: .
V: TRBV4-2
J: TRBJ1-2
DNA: TGTGCCAGCAGCCAAGAACCGGGTGACTATGGCTACACCTTC
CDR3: CASSQEPGDYGYTF

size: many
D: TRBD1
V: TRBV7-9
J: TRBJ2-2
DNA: TGTGCCAGCAGCACAACCGGACAGGCGGTACGGACCGGGGAGCTGTTTTTT
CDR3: CASSTTGQAVRTGELFF

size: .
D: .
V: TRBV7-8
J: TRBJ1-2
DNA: TGTGCCAGCAGTTTCGGACAAATTTTTTATGGCTACACCTTC
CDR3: CASSFGQIFYGYTF

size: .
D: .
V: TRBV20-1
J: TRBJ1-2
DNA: TGCAGTGCTAGAGACGCTGCAGGGGAGAACTATGGCTGCACCTTC
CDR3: CSARDAAGENYGCTF

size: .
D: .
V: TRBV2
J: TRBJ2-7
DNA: TGTGCCAGCAGTCTTATTAAGGACCACGAGCAGTACTTC
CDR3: CASSLIKDHEQYF

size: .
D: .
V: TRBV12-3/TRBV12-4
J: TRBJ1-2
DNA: TGTGCCAGCAGTTTAATTGGGGGTGGCTATGGCTACACCTTC
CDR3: CASSLIGGGYGYTF

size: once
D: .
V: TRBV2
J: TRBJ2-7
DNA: TGTGCCAGCAGTCCGCGGACGTACGAGCAGTACTTC
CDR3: CASSPRTYEQYF

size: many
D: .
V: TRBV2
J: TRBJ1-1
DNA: TGTGCCAGCAACGAACCGACGACAGGACTAATGAACACTGAAGCTTTCTTT
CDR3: CASNEPTTGLMNTEAFF

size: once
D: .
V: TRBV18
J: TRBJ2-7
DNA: TGTGCCAGCTCACAATCCGGGTTCGAGCAGTACTTC
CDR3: CASSQSGFEQYF

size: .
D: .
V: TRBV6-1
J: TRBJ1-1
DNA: TGTGCCGGGGGCCCCTTTGACACTGAAGCTTTCTTT
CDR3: CAGGPFDTEAFF

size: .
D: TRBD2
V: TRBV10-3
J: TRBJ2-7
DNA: TGTGCCATCAGTGAGCATCGGGAGGGAGCGAACGAGCAGTACTTC
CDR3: CAISEHREGANEQYF

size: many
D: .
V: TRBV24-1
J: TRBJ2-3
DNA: TGTGCCACCAGTGTCGACACAGATACGCAGTATTTT
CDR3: CATSVDTDTQYF

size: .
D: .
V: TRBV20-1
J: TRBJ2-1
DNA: TGCAGTGCCCCCGCGACCGGCGAGCAGTTCTTC
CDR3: CSAPATGEQFF

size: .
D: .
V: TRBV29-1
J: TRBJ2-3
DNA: TGCAGCGTCGAGAACCTAGCGAAGGACACAGATGCGCAGTATTTT
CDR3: CSVENLAKDTDAQYF

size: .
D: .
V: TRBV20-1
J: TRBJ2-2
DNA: TGCAGTGCTAGGGGTAGTAATTCCGACGGCGGGGAGCTGTTTTTT
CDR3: CSARGSNSDGGELFF

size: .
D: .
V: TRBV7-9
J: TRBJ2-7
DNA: TGTGCCAGCAGCTCCTCAGAGCAGTACTTC
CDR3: CASSSSEQYF

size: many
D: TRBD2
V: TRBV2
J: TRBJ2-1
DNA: TGTGCCAGCAGTGACTGGGGGGGCTCCTACAATGAGCAGTTCTTC
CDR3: CASSDWGGSYNEQFF

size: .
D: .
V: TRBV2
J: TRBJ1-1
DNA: TGTGCCAGCAGAAGGGGGAACACTGAAGCTTTCTTT
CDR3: CASRRGNTEAFF

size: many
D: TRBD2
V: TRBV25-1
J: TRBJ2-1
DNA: TGTGCCAGCTCGATCAGCGGGAGCGACAATGAGCAGTTCTTC
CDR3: CASSISGSDNEQFF

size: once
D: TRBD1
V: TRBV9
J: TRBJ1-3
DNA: TGTGCCAGTAGGCAGGGGGCTGCTGGAAACACCATATATTTT
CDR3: CASRQGAAGNTIYF

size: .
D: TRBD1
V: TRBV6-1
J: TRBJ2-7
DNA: TGTGCCAGCAGTATCGGGACAGCATTTGGCGAGCAGTACTTC
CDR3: CASSIGTAFGEQYF

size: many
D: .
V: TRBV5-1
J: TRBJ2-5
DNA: TGCGCCAGCAGCCCGGACAATCGGGAGGAGACCCAGTACTTC
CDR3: CASSPDNREETQYF

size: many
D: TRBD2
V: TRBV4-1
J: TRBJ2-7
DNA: TGCGCCAGCAGCCAAGAGGTCCTAGCGGAAGCCTACGAGCAGTACTTC
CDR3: CASSQEVLAEAYEQYF

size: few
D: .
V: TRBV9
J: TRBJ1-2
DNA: TGTGCCAGCAGCGTTCAGGATGACAACTATGGCTACACCTTC
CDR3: CASSVQDDNYGYTF

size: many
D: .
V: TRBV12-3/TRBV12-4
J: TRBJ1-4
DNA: TGTGCCAGCAGCCCCCGTGGGTCCAATGAAAAACTGTTTTTT
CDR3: CASSPRGSNEKLFF

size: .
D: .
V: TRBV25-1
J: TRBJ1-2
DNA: TGTGCCAGCAGTGGAGGGGGACATGTTTTTTACTATGGCTACACCTTC
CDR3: CASSGGGHVFYYGYTF

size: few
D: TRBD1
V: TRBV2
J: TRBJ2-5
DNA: TGTGCCAGCAGTGTTGAGGTTGGACAGGACCAAGAGACCCAGTACTTC
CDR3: CASSVEVGQDQETQYF

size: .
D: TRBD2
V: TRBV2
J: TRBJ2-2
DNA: TGTGCCTCCGGGACTAGGAAAGGCACCGGGGAGCTGTTTTTT
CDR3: CASGTRKGTGELFF

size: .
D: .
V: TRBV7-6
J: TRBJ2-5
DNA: TGTGCCAGCACCCCTGTGGGCGATGAGACCCAGTACTTC
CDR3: CASTPVGDETQYF

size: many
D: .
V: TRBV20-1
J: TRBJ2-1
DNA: TGCAGTGCTAGAGGGGCCAGCGACCAGGGGCTCCTCAATGAGCAGTTCTTC
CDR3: CSARGASDQGLLNEQFF

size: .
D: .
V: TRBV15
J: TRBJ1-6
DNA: TGTGCCACCAGCAGGGGCAGGGACGATTCACCCCTCCACTTT
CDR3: CATSRGRDDSPLHF

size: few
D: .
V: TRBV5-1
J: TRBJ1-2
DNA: TGCGCCAGCAGCTTAATATTTTCGGGTCGGGGCTACACCTTC
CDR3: CASSLIFSGRGYTF

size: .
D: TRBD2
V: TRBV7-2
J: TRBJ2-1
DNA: TGTGCCAGCAGCTTACGACTAGCGGGGTACGAGCAGTTCTTC
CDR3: CASSLRLAGYEQFF

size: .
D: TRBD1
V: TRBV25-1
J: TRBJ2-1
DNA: TGTGCCAGCAGTCCCCGGACAGGTTCCAACAATGAGCAGTTCTTC
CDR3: CASSPRTGSNNEQFF

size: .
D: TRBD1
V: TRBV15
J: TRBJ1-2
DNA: TGTGCCACCAGCCTCGGTACAGGGGACGGCTACACCTTC
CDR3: CATSLGTGDGYTF

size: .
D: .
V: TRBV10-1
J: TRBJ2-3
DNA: TGCGCCAGCGCCGTAGCGGGCACAGATACGCAGTATTTT
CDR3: CASAVAGTDTQYF

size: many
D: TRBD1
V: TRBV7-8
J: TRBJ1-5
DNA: TGTGCCAGCAGCCCAACAGGGGGGGGTCAGCCCCAGCATTTT
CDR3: CASSPTGGGQPQHF

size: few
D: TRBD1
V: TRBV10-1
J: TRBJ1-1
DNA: TGCGCCAGCAGTGGTTATCGGGACAGGCCTGAAGCTTTCTTT
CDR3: CASSGYRDRPEAFF

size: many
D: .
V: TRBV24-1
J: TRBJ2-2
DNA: TGTGCCACCAGCCAAGCGGAGAACACCGGGGAGCTGTTTTTT
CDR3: CATSQAENTGELFF

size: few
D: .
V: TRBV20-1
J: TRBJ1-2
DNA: TGCAGTGCTAGAGATCCCCCGGTGGGCTACACCTTC
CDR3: CSARDPPVGYTF

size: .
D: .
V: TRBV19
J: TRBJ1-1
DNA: TGTGCCAGTACGATGCAGGGTCGGGACACTGAAGCTTTCTTT
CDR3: CASTMQGRDTEAFF

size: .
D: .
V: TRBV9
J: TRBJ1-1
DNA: TGTGCCAGCAGCGCGGGGGACAACAAGGACACTGAAGCTTTCTTT
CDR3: CASSAGDNKDTEAFF

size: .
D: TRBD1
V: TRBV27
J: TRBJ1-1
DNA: TGTGCCAGCACCCAAACAGGGGGCCGCGGTACTGAAGCTTTCTTT
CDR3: CASTQTGGRGTEAFF

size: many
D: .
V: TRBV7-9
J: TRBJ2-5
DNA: TGTGCCAGCAGCTTAGCCGCTGAGACCCAGTACTTC
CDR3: CASSLAAETQYF

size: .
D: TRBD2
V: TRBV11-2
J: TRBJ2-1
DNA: TGTGCCAGTAGCTTACTAGCGGGGGGGGCCAATGAGCAGTTCTTC
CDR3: CASSLLAGGANEQFF

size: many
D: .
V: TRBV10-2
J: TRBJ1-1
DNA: TGCGCCAGCAGTGATGGGGCCGAAGCTTTCTTT
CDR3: CASSDGAEAFF

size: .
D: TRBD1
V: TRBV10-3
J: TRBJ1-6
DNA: TGTGCCATCAGTGAGTCCCCCGGGACAGACAATTCACCCCTCCACTTT
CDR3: CAISESPGTDNSPLHF

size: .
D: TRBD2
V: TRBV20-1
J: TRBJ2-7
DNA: TGCAGTGCGCGACTTCTAGCGGGAGATTACGAGCAGTACTTC
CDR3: CSARLLAGDYEQYF

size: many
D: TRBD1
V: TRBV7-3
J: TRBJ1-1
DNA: TGTGCCAGCAGCTTAACTGGGACAGCCTCGAACACTGAAGCTTTCTTT
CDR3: CASSLTGTASNTEAFF

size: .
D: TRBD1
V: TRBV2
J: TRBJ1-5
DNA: TGTGCCAGCAGCACAGGGGTTAGCAATCAGCCCCAGCATTTT
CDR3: CASSTGVSNQPQHF

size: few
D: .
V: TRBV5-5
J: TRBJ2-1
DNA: TGTGCCAGCAGCTTCTTTGGCTTCGGAAATGATGAGCAGTTCTTC
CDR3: CASSFFGFGNDEQFF

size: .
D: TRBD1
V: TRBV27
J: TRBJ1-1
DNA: TGTGCCAGCGGGGGGACAGGGTTGGAAACTGAAGCTTTCTTT
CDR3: CASGGTGLETEAFF

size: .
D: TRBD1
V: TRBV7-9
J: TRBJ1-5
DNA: TGTGCCAGCAGCTTAGGGATGACAGGGTATAGCAATCAGCCCCAGCATTTT
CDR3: CASSLGMTGYSNQPQHF